The present TCR beta chain was sequenced within a study of PD-1 blockade in classical Hodgkin lymphoma. Overall study context: Intravenous delivery of nivolumab at 3 mg/kg to patients occurred every 2 weeks. Whole-study results and caveats: Relative to healthy donors, newly diagnosed patients reportedly had lower baseline TCR diversity, which was reported as lower still in relapsed/refractory patients.

The CDR3 runs to 15 residues. V lost 0 bases and J 3 bases, leaving 9 bases between the germline ends. Germline CDR1 is MNHEY and CDR2 is SMNVEV (reference sequence). Assay: immunoSEQ multiplex PCR; the TCRdb copy retains only in-frame clones and omits some. The sample lists just under 30,000 clones, about two thirds occurring once. Points on this clone: Its antigen is not known.

Patients all relapsed after autologous stem cell transplantation, and there was variation in brentuximab vedotin exposure. Responses achieved at best were complete response, partial response or progressive disease. The sequences come from peripheral blood mononuclear cells (PBMCs), collected before the second cycle of nivolumab. The TCR comes from a human donor with classical Hodgkin lymphoma. The J gene is TRBJ2-1, the V gene TRBV27, with D unresolved. In DNA form, the CDR3 reads TGTGCCAGCAGTTTATCGAAGAACAGCTACAATGAGCAGTTCTTC. Residues: CASSLSKNSYNEQFF.